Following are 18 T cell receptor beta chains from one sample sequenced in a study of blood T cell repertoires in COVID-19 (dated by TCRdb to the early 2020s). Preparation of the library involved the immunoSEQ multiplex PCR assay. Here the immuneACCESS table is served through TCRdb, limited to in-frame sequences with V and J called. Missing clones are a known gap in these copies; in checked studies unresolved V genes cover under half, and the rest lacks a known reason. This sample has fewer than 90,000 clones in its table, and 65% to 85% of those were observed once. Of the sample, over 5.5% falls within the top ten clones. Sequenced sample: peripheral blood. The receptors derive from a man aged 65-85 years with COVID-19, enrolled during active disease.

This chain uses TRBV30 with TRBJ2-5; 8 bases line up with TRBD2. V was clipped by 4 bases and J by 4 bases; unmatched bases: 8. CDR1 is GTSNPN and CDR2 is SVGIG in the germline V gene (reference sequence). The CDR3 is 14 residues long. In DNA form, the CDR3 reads TGTGCCTGGACCCACGGGAGGGACGGAGAGACCCAGTACTTC. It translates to CAWTHGRDGETQYF.

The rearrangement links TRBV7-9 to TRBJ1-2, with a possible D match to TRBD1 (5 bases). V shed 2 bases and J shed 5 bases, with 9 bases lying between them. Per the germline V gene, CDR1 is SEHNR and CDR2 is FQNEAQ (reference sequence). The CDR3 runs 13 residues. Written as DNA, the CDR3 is TGTGCCAGCAGCTTAACGACAGAGTATGGCTACACCTTC. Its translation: CASSLTTEYGYTF.

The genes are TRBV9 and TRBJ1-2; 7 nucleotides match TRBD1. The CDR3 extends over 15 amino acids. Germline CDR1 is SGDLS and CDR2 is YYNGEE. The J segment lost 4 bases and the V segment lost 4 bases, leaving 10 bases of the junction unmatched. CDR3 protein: CASSPWDSYRYGYTF. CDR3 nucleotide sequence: TGTGCCAGCAGCCCTTGGGACAGTTACCGCTATGGCTACACCTTC.

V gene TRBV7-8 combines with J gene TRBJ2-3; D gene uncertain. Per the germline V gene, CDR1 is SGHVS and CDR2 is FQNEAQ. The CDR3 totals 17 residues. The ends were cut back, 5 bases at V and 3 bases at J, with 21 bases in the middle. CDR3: CASSPGTAGYGTDTQYF. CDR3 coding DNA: TGTGCCAGCAGCCCCGGAACCGCAGGTTATGGGACAGATACGCAGTATTTT.

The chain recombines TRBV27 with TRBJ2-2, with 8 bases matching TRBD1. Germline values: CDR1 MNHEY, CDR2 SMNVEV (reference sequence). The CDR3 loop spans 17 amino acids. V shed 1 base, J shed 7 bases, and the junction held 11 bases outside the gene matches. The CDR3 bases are TGTGCCAGCAGTTTATTACCCGCCGGGACAGGCTTCGGGGAGCTGTTTTTT. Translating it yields CASSLLPAGTGFGELFF.

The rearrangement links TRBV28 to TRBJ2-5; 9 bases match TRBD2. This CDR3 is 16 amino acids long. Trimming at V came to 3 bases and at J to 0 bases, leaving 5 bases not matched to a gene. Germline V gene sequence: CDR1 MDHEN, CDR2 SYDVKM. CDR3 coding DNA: TGTGCCAGCAGTTTGGGCGGGGGGGTTCACCAAGAGACCCAGTACTTC. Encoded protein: CASSLGGGVHQETQYF.

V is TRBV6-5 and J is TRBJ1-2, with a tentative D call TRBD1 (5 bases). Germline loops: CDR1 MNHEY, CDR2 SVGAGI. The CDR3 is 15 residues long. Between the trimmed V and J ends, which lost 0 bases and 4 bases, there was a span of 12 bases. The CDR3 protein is CASSYSGREVYGYTF. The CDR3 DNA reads TGTGCCAGCAGTTACTCGGGCAGGGAGGTCTATGGCTACACCTTC.

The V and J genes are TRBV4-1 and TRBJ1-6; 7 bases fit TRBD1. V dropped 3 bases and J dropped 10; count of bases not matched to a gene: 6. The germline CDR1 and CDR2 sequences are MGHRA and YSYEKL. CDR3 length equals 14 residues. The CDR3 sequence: CASSQDRSRSPLHF. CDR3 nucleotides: TGCGCCAGCAGCCAGGACAGGAGTCGATCACCCCTCCACTTT.

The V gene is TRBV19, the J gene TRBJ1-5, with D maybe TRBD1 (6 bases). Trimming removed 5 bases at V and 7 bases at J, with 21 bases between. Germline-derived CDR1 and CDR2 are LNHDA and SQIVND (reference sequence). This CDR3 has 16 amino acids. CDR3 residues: CASSLFRGPRGQPQHF. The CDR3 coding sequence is TGTGCCAGTAGTCTTTTCAGGGGCCCGAGGGGACAGCCCCAGCATTTT.

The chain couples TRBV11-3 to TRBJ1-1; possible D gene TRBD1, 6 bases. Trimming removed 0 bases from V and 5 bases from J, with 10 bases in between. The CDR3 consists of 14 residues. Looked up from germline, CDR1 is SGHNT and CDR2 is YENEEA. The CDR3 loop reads CASSLEGGSTEAFF. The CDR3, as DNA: TGTGCCAGCAGCTTAGAAGGGGGTAGTACTGAAGCTTTCTTT.

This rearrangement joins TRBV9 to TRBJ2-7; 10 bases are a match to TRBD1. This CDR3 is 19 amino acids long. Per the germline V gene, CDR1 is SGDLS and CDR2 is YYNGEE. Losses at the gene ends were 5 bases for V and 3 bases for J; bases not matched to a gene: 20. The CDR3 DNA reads TGTGCCAGCAGAGAAAAATACCGGGACAGGGGATCAAGTGACTACGAGCAGTACTTC. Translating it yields CASREKYRDRGSSDYEQYF. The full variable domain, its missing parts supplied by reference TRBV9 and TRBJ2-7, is DSGVTQTPKHLITATGQRVTLRCSPRSGDLSVYWYQQSLDQGLQFLIQYYNGEERAKGNILERFSAQQFPDLHSELNLSSLELGDSALYFCASREKYRDRGSSDYEQYFGPGTRLTVT.

The CDR3 coding sequence is TGTGCCCTCGGGGAAAACACTGAAGCTTTCTTT. Translation gives CALGENTEAFF. The V call is TRBV2, the J call TRBJ1-1; no clear D. The CDR3 loop spans 11 amino acids. Trimming removed 11 bases from V and 2 bases from J, with 9 bases in between. Per germline, CDR1 SNHLY and CDR2 FYNNEI.

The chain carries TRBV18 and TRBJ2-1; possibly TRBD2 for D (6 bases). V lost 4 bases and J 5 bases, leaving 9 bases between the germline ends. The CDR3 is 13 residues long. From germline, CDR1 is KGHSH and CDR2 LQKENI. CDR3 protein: CASSLAANNEQFF. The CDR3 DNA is TGTGCCAGCTCACTAGCGGCAAACAATGAGCAGTTCTTC. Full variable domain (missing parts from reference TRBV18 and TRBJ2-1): NAGVMQNPRHLVRRRGQEARLRCSPMKGHSHVYWYRQLPEEGLKFMVYLQKENIIDESGMPKERFSAEFPKEGPSILRIQQVVRGDSAAYFCASSLAANNEQFFGPGTRLTVL.

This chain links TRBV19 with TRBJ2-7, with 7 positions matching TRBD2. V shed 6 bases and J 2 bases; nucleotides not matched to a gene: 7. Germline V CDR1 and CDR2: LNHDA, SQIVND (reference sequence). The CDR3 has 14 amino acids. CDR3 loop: CASSFTGGAYEQYF. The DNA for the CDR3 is TGTGCCAGTAGCTTCACGGGAGGAGCCTACGAGCAGTACTTC.

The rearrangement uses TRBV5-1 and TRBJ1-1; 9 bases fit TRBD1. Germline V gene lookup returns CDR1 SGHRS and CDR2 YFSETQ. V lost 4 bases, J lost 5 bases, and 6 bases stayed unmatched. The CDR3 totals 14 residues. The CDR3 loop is CASSRGQGQTEAFF. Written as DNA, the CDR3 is TGCGCCAGCAGCAGGGGACAGGGCCAGACTGAAGCTTTCTTT.

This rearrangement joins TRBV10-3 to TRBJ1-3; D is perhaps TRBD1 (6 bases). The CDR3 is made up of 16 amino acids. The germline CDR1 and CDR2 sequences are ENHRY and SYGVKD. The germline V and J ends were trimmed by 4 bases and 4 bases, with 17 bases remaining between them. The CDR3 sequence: CAISGETGLRGNTIYF. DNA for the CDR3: TGTGCCATCAGTGGTGAGACAGGTCTTCGAGGAAACACCATATATTTT.

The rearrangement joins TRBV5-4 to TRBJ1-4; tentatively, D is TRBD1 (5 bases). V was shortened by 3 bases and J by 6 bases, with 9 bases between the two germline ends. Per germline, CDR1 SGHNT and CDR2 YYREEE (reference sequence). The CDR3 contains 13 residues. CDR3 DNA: TGTGCCAGCAGCTCAGACAGCCATGAAAAACTGTTTTTT. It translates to CASSSDSHEKLFF. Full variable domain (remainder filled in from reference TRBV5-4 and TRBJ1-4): ETGVTQSPTHLIKTRGQQVTLRCSSQSGHNTVSWYQQALGQGPQFIFQYYREEENGRGNFPPRFSGLQFPNYSSELNVNALELDDSALYLCASSSDSHEKLFFGSGTQLSVL.

CDR3 coding DNA: TGTGCCAGCAGCTTGACCGGGACTAGGCGGGAGCAGTACTTC. Its protein is CASSLTGTRREQYF. This chain links TRBV5-8 with TRBJ2-7; 8 bases agree with TRBD2. J gave up 7 bases and V 1 base, and 7 bases lay outside the gene matches. Germline V gene sequence: CDR1 SGHTS, CDR2 YDEGEE. The CDR3 has 14 residues.